This T cell receptor (beta chain) emerged from a study of blood T cells in healthy people across ages. Study overall: Every two T cells gave about one barcoded beta molecule via template switching.

Together with a sample-barcoded 5' primer, a J-beta primer mix was included in a second PCR lasting about 6 to 11 cycles. Researchers report that each sample yielded at least 2.5 million CDR3-containing paired-end reads. TCRdb redid the calling of the 5' RACE reads with MiXCR, one entry per CDR3 protein. In the table there are about 1.6 million distinct CDR3 sequences, about 35% of which are singletons. This CDR3 comprises 13 residues. CDR1 and CDR2 from the germline V gene are SQVTM and ANQGSEA. Trimming left V 7 bases short and J 5 bases short, with 18 bases between. This clonotype was seen ten or more times. Its antigen is currently unknown. The study, taken as a whole, reports: Older age went with lower TCR beta diversity per million T cells, in a roughly linear way. Correlation between TCR beta diversity and naive T cell percentage was strong.

The rearrangement joins TRBV29-1 to TRBJ2-7; D is perhaps TRBD1 or TRBD2 (6 bases each). The sequence derives from a woman in her 30s in good health. What was sequenced was blood. This CDR3 is CSAGGGIPHEQYF. As DNA, the CDR3 is TGCAGCGCTGGGGGCGGGATTCCCCACGAGCAGTACTTC.